The 5 T cell receptor beta chains reported below all come from one sample, sequenced in a study of T cells in Graves' hyperthyroidism and ophthalmopathy. The CDR3 regions of TCR beta were amplified from RNA transcripts. TCR CDR3 underwent first-round RT-PCR with the HTBI primer set. TCRdb called the multiplex PCR reads again in MiXCR, with one record for every CDR3 protein. The sample consists of hundreds of thousands of distinct CDR3 sequences, around 20% of them appearing once. The source material was blood. Receptors originate from a man in his forties with Graves' ophthalmopathy.

Remarks on this clonotype: An end of the junction differs from the germline gene, which may be a read error. The chain has TRBV20-1 and TRBJ1-5; D gene uncertain. CDR1 and CDR2 (germline): DFQATT, SNEGSKA (reference sequence). The CDR3 has 16 residues. CDR3 in amino acids: CSAGEFGRASNQPQHF. CDR3 nucleotides: TGCAGTGCTGGAGAGTTTGGGAGAGCTAGCAATCAGCCCCAGCATTTT.

This clonotype has just a few counts. The rearrangement links TRBV5-1 to TRBJ2-3; TRBD1 might be the D (5 bases). Germline CDR1 SGHRS, CDR2 YFSETQ. V gave up 6 bases and J gave up 0 bases, with 11 bases separating them. The CDR3 is 14 residues long. CDR3 in DNA: TGCGCCAGCATGGGGCAACTTAGCACAGATACGCAGTATTTT. Translated: CASMGQLSTDTQYF.

In this sample, this clonotype turned up a few times. Mismatch with germline at one junction end may stem from a read error. The chain joins TRBV7-7 to TRBJ2-1; 9 bases map to TRBD1. The CDR3 is 14 residues long. The germline CDR1 and CDR2 sequences are SSHAT and FNYEAQ (reference sequence). This CDR3 reads CASSLLQGAAEQFF. The CDR3 coding sequence is TGTGCTAGCAGCTTATTACAGGGGGCGGCTGAGCAGTTCTTC.

The chain is built from TRBV10-3 and TRBJ1-1, with 9 bases aligning to TRBD1. The germline V gene has CDR1 ENHRY and CDR2 SYGVKD. The V gene end was trimmed by 7 bases and the J gene end by 1 base; junction bases not matched to a gene: 7. There are 15 residues in the CDR3. This chain's CDR3 is CAIKPQGAKNTEAFF. The CDR3 DNA reads TGTGCCATCAAACCACAGGGGGCGAAGAACACTGAAGCTTTCTTT.

This clonotype was counted at least ten times. This chain connects TRBV13 to TRBJ2-3; 13 nucleotides match TRBD2. Germline CDR1 is PRHDT and CDR2 is FYEKMQ (reference sequence). The CDR3 runs 17 residues. V lost 5 bases, J lost 2 bases, and 7 bases stayed unmatched. This chain's CDR3 is CASSARLAGGSTDTQYF. The CDR3 DNA sequence: TGTGCCAGCAGCGCCAGACTAGCGGGAGGTTCCACAGATACGCAGTATTTT. Full variable domain (missing parts from reference TRBV13 and TRBJ2-3): AAGVIQSPRHLIKEKRETATLKCYPIPRHDTVYWYQQGPGQDPQFLISFYEKMQSDKGSIPDRFSAQQFSDYHSELNMSSLELGDSALYFCASSARLAGGSTDTQYFGPGTRLTVL.